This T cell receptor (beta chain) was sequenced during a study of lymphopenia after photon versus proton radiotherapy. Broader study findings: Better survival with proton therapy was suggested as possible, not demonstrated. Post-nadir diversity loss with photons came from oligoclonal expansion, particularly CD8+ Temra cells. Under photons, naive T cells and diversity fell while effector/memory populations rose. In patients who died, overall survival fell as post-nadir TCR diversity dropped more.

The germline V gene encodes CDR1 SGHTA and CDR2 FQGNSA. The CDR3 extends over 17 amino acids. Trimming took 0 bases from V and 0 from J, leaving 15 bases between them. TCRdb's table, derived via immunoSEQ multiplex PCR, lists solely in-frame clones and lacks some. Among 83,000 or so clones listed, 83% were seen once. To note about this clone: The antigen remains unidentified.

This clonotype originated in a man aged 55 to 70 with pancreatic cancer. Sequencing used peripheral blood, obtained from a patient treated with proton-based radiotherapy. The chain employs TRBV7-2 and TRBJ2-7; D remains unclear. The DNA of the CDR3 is TGTGCCAGCAGCTTAGCGGCGGCAGGCCTGAGCTCCTACGAGCAGTACTTC. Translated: CASSLAAAGLSSYEQYF.